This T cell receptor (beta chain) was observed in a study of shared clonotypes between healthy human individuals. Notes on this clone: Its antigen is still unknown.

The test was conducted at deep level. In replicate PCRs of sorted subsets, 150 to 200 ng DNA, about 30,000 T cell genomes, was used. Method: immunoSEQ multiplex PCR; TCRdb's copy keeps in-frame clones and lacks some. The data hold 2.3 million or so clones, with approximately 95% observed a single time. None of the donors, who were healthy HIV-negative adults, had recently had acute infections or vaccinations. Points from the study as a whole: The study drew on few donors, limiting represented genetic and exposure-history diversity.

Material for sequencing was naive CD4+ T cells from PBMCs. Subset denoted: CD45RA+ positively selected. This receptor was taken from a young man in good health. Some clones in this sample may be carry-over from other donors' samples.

Here the CDR3 reads CASSAGGWSGYTF. CDR3 in DNA: TGTGCCAGCAGTGCAGGGGGCTGGAGTGGCTACACCTTC. This sequence joins TRBV25-1 and TRBJ1-2, with 8 bases aligning to TRBD1. This CDR3 region has 13 residues. Germline V gene data show CDR1 as MGHDK and CDR2 as SYGVNS. Unmatched junction bases numbered 5, after V lost 4 bases and J lost 7 bases.